This TCR beta chain stems from a study of OX40 agonist ivuxolimab in advanced cancers. Study background: One hepatocellular carcinoma and a couple of cutaneous melanoma patients partially responded.

Prior autoimmune disease or systemic immunosuppression barred patients. The V and J ends lost 0 bases and 3 bases respectively, with 17 bases between them. The CDR3 loop spans 17 amino acids. Germline V gene data show CDR1 as SGHNT and CDR2 as YENEEA. Worth noting for this clone: Antigen unknown.

Study results and caveats: Average numbers of expanded clones were greater in CD8+ T cells than in CD4+.

Using immunoSEQ multiplex PCR, the repertoire was profiled, and TCRdb retains in-frame clones only, with some absent. Found here are 35,000 to 40,000 clones, about four fifths of them singletons; the top ten hold around 18%. The sequence derives from an adult with an advanced solid tumor such as melanoma, head and neck, liver or kidney cancer. The rearrangement links TRBV11-3 to TRBJ1-2; D is perhaps TRBD1 (5 bases). Sequencing was performed on CD4+ or CD8+ T cells sorted from blood, taken in a trial of the OX40 agonist ivuxolimab. DNA for the CDR3: TGTGCCAGCAGCTTAGATCCTGGCAGGGCCCCCTACTATGGCTACACCTTC. Translation: CASSLDPGRAPYYGYTF.